The T cell receptor beta chain described here comes from a study of T cells in Graves' hyperthyroidism and ophthalmopathy. Researchers took RNA transcripts and amplified the TCR beta CDR3 regions from them. With the HTBI primer set, the TCR CDR3 went through a first round of RT-PCR. TCRdb re-derived calls from the multiplex PCR reads in MiXCR, one entry per CDR3 protein. The sample carries about 300,000 distinct CDR3 sequences, less than 30% recorded once. The CDR3 has 20 amino acids. The germline CDR1 and CDR2 sequences are SNHLY and FYNNEI. Trimming cost V 2 bases and J 0 bases; bases outside gene matches: 13. The PBMCs had their origin in 8.5 to 10 ml of fresh peripheral blood. This clonotype was recorded many times.

The sequencing sample was made of blood. V gene TRBV2 combines with J gene TRBJ2-6; TRBD1 matches at 7 bases. This receptor was obtained from a man aged 40-55 years with Graves' hyperthyroidism that later progressed to Graves' ophthalmopathy. The CDR3 DNA follows: TGTGCCAGCAGTGAATTAGCAATGGGGACAGCTTCCTCTGGGGCCAACGTCCTGACTTTC. Translation gives CASSELAMGTASSGANVLTF.